Only a few counts were recorded for the clone carrying this T cell receptor beta chain. Antigen specificity is unknown. PCR used 60 Vbeta primers and 13 Jbeta primers. TCRdb's table, derived via immunoSEQ multiplex PCR, lists solely in-frame clones and lacks some. The sample records 130,000 or so clones, more than 70% being singletons. Losses at the gene ends were 4 bases for V and 4 bases for J; bases not matched to a gene: 9. CDR1 and CDR2 (germline): SGHDT, YYEEEE. This CDR3 region has 15 residues. This record belongs to a study of cytomegalovirus exposure and HLA in healthy donors. Study outcomes and limitations: Many donors carried some public TCRs, although rarity characterized most TCR sequences.

Sequences were obtained from PBMCs. J is TRBJ2-7 and V is TRBV5-6, with 9 bases matching TRBD1. The TCR comes from a man aged 40-50 years in good health and CMV-seronegative. As DNA, the CDR3 is TGTGCCAGCAGCCCCGGTACAGGGGGCCGGTACGAGCAGTACTTC. The encoded protein is CASSPGTGGRYEQYF.